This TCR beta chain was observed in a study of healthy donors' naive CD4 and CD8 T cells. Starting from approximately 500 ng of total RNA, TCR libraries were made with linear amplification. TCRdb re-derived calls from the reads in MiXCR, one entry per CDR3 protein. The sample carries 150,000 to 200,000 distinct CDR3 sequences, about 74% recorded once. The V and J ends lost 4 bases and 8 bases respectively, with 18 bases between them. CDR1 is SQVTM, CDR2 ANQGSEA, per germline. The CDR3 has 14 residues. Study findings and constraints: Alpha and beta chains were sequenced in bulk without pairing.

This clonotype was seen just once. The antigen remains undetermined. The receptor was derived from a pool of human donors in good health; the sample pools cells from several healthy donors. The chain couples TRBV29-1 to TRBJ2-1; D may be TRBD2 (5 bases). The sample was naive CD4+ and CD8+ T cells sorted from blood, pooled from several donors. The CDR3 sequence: CSVVGTRTSDEQFF. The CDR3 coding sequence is TGCAGCGTTGTAGGAACTAGGACGAGCGATGAGCAGTTCTTC.